The sequence of this T cell receptor (beta chain) was determined in a study of metastatic and nonmetastatic thyroid tumors. The overall study: It was across blood and tumor or nodule tissue from malignant and benign thyroid patients that repertoires were compared. Study-wide results and limits: Across blood and tumor, TCR beta diversity in malignant thyroid tumors was reportedly significantly higher than in benign nodules.

Thyroid surgery took place with no prior treatment in any patient. Germline CDR1 is KGHDR and CDR2 is SFDVKD. The V segment lost 5 bases and the J segment 9 bases; nucleotides outside the gene matches: 6. The CDR3 extends over 13 amino acids. Worth noting for this clone: Its cognate antigen is unknown.

In the source study's methods: A papillary thyroid cancer distant-metastasis classifier was built from CDR3 differences across clinicopathological groups. TCRdb re-analyzed the PCR reads through MiXCR. These V and J calls originate from TCRdb's pipeline instead of the authors' own analysis. The sample records about 45,000 clones, around 4% being singletons. The TCR comes from a female donor with papillary thyroid cancer or a benign thyroid nodule (not recorded which). Some clones in this sample may be carry-over from other donors' samples. The chain links TRBV24-1 to TRBJ2-1, with 7 bases aligning to TRBD2. Sequences were obtained from blood. CDR3 nucleotide sequence: TGTGCCACCAGTGTGGGGAGGGGCTTTGAGCAGTTCTTC. This codes for CATSVGRGFEQFF.